Shown below are 6 T cell receptor beta chains from a single sample sequenced in a study of early stage breast cancer tumors. Measured with immunoSEQ multiplex PCR; TCRdb has only the in-frame clones, and not every one. Here the sample spans about 36,000 clones, 70% to 80% being singletons. The sample taken for sequencing was blood. These receptors were taken from a person between 60 and 70 years old with breast cancer.

This rearrangement joins TRBV7-9 to TRBJ2-3, with a weak D call TRBD1 (6 bases). This CDR3 comprises 17 residues. Germline CDR1 and CDR2: SEHNR and FQNEAQ (reference sequence). Trimming left V 8 bases short and J 4 bases short, with 25 bases between. The CDR3 sequence: CASEPSESPSGADTQYF. In nucleotides, the CDR3 is TGTGCCAGCGAGCCTAGTGAGAGTCCCTCAGGGGCAGATACGCAGTATTTT.

The chain couples TRBV2 to TRBJ2-3; 7 positions agree with TRBD2. This CDR3 is built from 15 residues. Trimming at V came to 8 bases and at J to 0 bases, leaving 8 bases not matched to a gene. Germline V lookup: CDR1 SNHLY, CDR2 FYNNEI. The CDR3 loop reads CASLSGGSSTDTQYF. CDR3 nucleotides: TGTGCCAGCTTATCCGGGGGGAGCAGCACAGATACGCAGTATTTT. The variable domain in full, completed from reference TRBV2 and TRBJ2-3, reads EPEVTQTPSHQVTQMGQEVILRCVPISNHLYFYWYRQILGQKVEFLVSFYNNEISEKSEIFDDQFSVERPDGSNFTLKIRSTKLEDSAMYFCASLSGGSSTDTQYFGPGTRLTVL.

This chain connects TRBV5-1 to TRBJ2-3; 7 nucleotides line up with TRBD2. Germline CDR1 SGHRS, CDR2 YFSETQ. V trimming: 0 bases; J trimming: 4 bases; junction bases outside the gene matches: 5. This CDR3 has 15 residues. CDR3: CASSLVAGAPDTQYF. Written as DNA, the CDR3 is TGCGCCAGCAGCTTGGTTGCGGGAGCCCCAGATACGCAGTATTTT. The full variable domain, with the rest looked up from reference TRBV5-1 and TRBJ2-3, is KAGVTQTPRYLIKTRGQQVTLSCSPISGHRSVSWYQQTPGQGLQFLFEYFSETQRNKGNFPGRFSGRQFSNSRSEMNVSTLELGDSALYLCASSLVAGAPDTQYFGPGTRLTVL.

This clone was recorded a few times. The chain employs TRBV4-2 and TRBJ1-2; D remains unclear. The CDR3 contains 13 residues. CDR1 is LGHNA, CDR2 YNFKEQ, per germline. The germline V and J ends were trimmed by 8 bases and 5 bases, with 15 bases remaining between them. CDR3 sequence reads: CASPSTTGYGYTF. The CDR3 DNA reads as TGTGCCAGCCCTTCCACAACGGGTTATGGCTACACCTTC.

This clone was counted a few times. This sequence joins TRBV11-2 and TRBJ2-1; D is unclear. Between the trimmed V and J ends, which lost 10 bases and 2 bases, there was a span of 9 bases. The CDR3 has 12 amino acids. Germline V gene sequence: CDR1 SGHAT, CDR2 FQNNGV. CDR3 loop: CAIHNAYNEQFF. The CDR3 DNA sequence: TGTGCCATACATAATGCCTACAATGAGCAGTTCTTC.

There are a few counts of this clone. The chain employs TRBV5-1 and TRBJ2-2; D not resolved. Between the trimmed V and J ends, which lost 5 bases and 3 bases, there was a span of 5 bases. This CDR3 has 12 residues. Germline V lookup: CDR1 SGHRS, CDR2 YFSETQ. Here the CDR3 reads CASRLHTGELFF. The CDR3 region has the DNA TGCGCCAGCAGATTACACACCGGGGAGCTGTTTTTT.